The 27 T cell receptor beta chains reported below all come from one sample, sequenced in a study of shared T cell receptors in the human thymus. Generated by immunoSEQ multiplex PCR, the TCRdb table keeps only in-frame clones and is missing some. The repertoire has more than 550,000 clones, 70% to 90% of them found once; the top ten carry 0.0095% to 0.011%. These data also featured in a second study, about human thymus T cells.

What was sequenced was thymocytes. The receptor set was obtained from a girl under three years old with a congenital heart defect.

V and J are TRBV6-6 and TRBJ2-5; the D is unclear. CDR3 size: 11 residues. The germline V gene has CDR1 MNHNY and CDR2 SVGAGI (reference sequence). Trimming stripped 7 bases from V and 5 bases from J, with 8 bases between. As DNA, the CDR3 is TGTGCCAGCAAAATTTCGGAGACCCAGTACTTC. This gives the protein CASKISETQYF.

This chain connects TRBV6-1 to TRBJ1-2; the D gene is possibly TRBD1 (6 bases). V was pared by 1 base and J by 4 bases, with 10 bases between. The CDR3 is 14 amino acids. Germline V gene lookup returns CDR1 MNHNS and CDR2 SASEGT. The CDR3 DNA follows: TGTGCCAGCAGTGAAGTCAAAGGGGGCTATGGCTACACCTTC. This translates into CASSEVKGGYGYTF.

The genes are TRBV7-6 and TRBJ1-1; 8 positions agree with TRBD1. The CDR3 length is 14 residues. Germline V gives CDR1 SGHVS, CDR2 FNYEAQ. The trim removed 1 base at V and 10 bases at J, leaving 8 bases unmatched. CDR3: CASSLVSGGDSAFF. Here the CDR3 DNA reads TGTGCCAGCAGCTTAGTTTCAGGGGGCGATTCAGCTTTCTTT. Using reference TRBV7-6 and TRBJ1-1 for the parts outside the CDR3, the full variable domain is GAGVSQSPRYKVTKRGQDVALRCDPISGHVSLYWYRQALGQGPEFLTYFNYEAQQDKSGLPNDRFSAERPEGSISTLTIQRTEQRDSAMYRCASSLVSGGDSAFFGQGTRLTVV.

This clone was seen a few times. The gene calls are TRBV27 and TRBJ2-7, with no clear D. This CDR3 contains 15 residues. V was trimmed by 0 bases and J by 6 bases, leaving 15 bases between them. The germline V gene encodes CDR1 MNHEY and CDR2 SMNVEV (reference sequence). CDR3 protein: CASSLSARIGFEQYF. Here the CDR3 DNA reads TGTGCCAGCAGTTTATCGGCCCGAATCGGGTTCGAGCAGTACTTC.

This chain uses TRBV18 with TRBJ1-2; D is perhaps TRBD1 (5 bases). Germline CDR1 KGHSH, CDR2 LQKENI. The CDR3 covers 16 residues. V was cut by 4 bases and J by 1 base, with 16 bases left in between. The CDR3 here is CASSLRGRTCNYGYTF. The CDR3, as DNA: TGTGCCAGCTCACTAAGGGGCAGGACGTGTAACTATGGCTACACCTTC.

This clone appeared once. The chain combines TRBV19 with TRBJ2-7, with TRBD1 matching 8 bases. The CDR3 sequence is 17 residues long. CDR1 and CDR2 from the germline V gene are LNHDA and SQIVND (reference sequence). Losses at the gene ends were 1 base for V and 3 bases for J; bases not matched to a gene: 11. The CDR3: CASSIVRGTGLIYEQYF. The CDR3 DNA reads TGTGCCAGTAGTATAGTGCGTGGGACAGGATTAATCTACGAGCAGTACTTC. Looking up the rest from reference TRBV19 and TRBJ2-7 gives the full variable domain: DGGITQSPKYLFRKEGQNVTLSCEQNLNHDAMYWYRQDPGQGLRLIYYSQIVNDFQKGDIAEGYSVSREKKESFPLTVTSAQKNPTAFYLCASSIVRGTGLIYEQYFGPGTRLTVT.

The chain has TRBV9 and TRBJ2-1, with TRBD2 matching over 9 bases. Germline V CDR1 and CDR2: SGDLS, YYNGEE. V was clipped by 1 base and J by 8 bases; unmatched bases: 10. The CDR3 extends over 16 amino acids. In DNA, the CDR3 is TGTGCCAGCAGCGTATGGCGGGGGGGGCTCGGGTATGAGCAGTTCTTC. Translated: CASSVWRGGLGYEQFF.

The V gene is TRBV4-3, the J gene TRBJ2-1; possibly TRBD1 for D (5 bases). This CDR3 spans 15 amino acids. From germline, CDR1 is LGHNA and CDR2 YSLEER. Between the trimmed V and J ends, which lost 4 bases and 1 base, there was a span of 11 bases. This chain's CDR3 is CASSPLRDSYNEQFF. The CDR3 DNA follows: TGCGCCAGCAGCCCCCTCAGGGATTCCTACAATGAGCAGTTCTTC.

The V and J genes are TRBV28 and TRBJ2-5, with 9 bases matching TRBD1. Germline loops: CDR1 MDHEN, CDR2 SYDVKM. V trimming: 1 base; J trimming: 3 bases; junction bases outside the gene matches: 6. This CDR3 is built from 16 residues. The CDR3 sequence: CASSLFRTGEKETQYF. CDR3 bases: TGTGCCAGCAGTTTATTCCGGACAGGGGAGAAAGAGACCCAGTACTTC. Looking up the rest from reference TRBV28 and TRBJ2-5 gives the full variable domain: DVKVTQSSRYLVKRTGEKVFLECVQDMDHENMFWYRQDPGLGLRLIYFSYDVKMKEKGDIPEGYSVSREKKERFSLILESASTNQTSMYLCASSLFRTGEKETQYFGPGTRLLVL.

The gene calls are TRBV2 and TRBJ2-1, with 9 bases identical to TRBD1. The CDR3 extends over 16 amino acids. CDR1 and CDR2 (germline): SNHLY, FYNNEI. With 5 bases clipped from V and 6 bases from J, the junction kept 11 bases outside the gene matches. The CDR3 nucleotides read TGTGCCAGCAGTATCACCGGGACAGGGAGGCTCAATGAGCAGTTCTTC. This codes for CASSITGTGRLNEQFF.

The chain employs TRBV23-1 and TRBJ1-5; a possible D gene is TRBD1 (5 bases). TRBV23-1 is flagged as an ORF with uncertain function. The length of the CDR3 is 16 residues. With 6 bases removed from V and 2 bases from J, the gap between germline ends came to 17 bases. CDR3 sequence: CASSRWIGVGNQPQHF. The CDR3 region has the DNA TGCGCCAGCAGCCGCTGGATAGGGGTGGGCAATCAGCCCCAGCATTTT.

The chain joins TRBV6-5 to TRBJ1-6; 7 bases fit TRBD1. Trimming cost V 5 bases and J 10 bases; bases outside gene matches: 11. Germline values: CDR1 MNHEY, CDR2 SVGAGI. CDR3 length: 15 residues. The DNA of the CDR3 is TGTGCCAGCAGTGTCGGGACAGCGGTTAACTCACCCCTCCACTTT. Translated: CASSVGTAVNSPLHF.

The chain combines TRBV7-2 with TRBJ2-7; possibly TRBD2 for D (6 bases). This CDR3 is built from 16 residues. Trimming stripped 3 bases from V and 0 bases from J, with 15 bases between. The germline CDR1 and CDR2 sequences are SGHTA and FQGNSA. The CDR3 spells CASSFLARGTSYEQYF. CDR3 nucleotide sequence: TGTGCCAGCAGCTTCCTAGCCCGCGGGACCTCCTACGAGCAGTACTTC.

J is TRBJ1-1 and V is TRBV11-2; 9 bases map to TRBD1. The CDR3 sequence is 15 residues long. The germline V gene encodes CDR1 SGHAT and CDR2 FQNNGV. Losses at the gene ends were 6 bases for V and 1 base for J; bases not matched to a gene: 6. CDR3 sequence (DNA): TGTGCCAGCAGAACCAGACAGGGGGGGAACACTGAAGCTTTCTTT. It specifies CASRTRQGGNTEAFF.

This chain connects TRBV5-1 to TRBJ2-7; D is perhaps TRBD1 (5 bases). Germline-derived CDR1 and CDR2 are SGHRS and YFSETQ. The CDR3 is made up of 13 amino acids. The ends were cut back, 4 bases at V and 5 bases at J, with 13 bases in the middle. CDR3 loop: CASSPGWGHEQYF. The CDR3 DNA sequence: TGCGCCAGCAGCCCCGGGTGGGGCCACGAGCAGTACTTC.

This clone was observed a few times. This sequence joins TRBV28 and TRBJ1-6; a possible D gene is TRBD1 (5 bases). Germline CDR1 and CDR2: MDHEN and SYDVKM. The CDR3 spans 14 residues. V was pared by 4 bases and J by 4 bases, with 8 bases between. For the CDR3, the DNA is TGTGCCAGCAGTTCGACAGATTATAATTCACCCCTCCACTTT. Amino acids: CASSSTDYNSPLHF.

Only a few counts were recorded for this clone. The chain is built from TRBV19 and TRBJ1-2, with a tentative D call TRBD1 (6 bases). The CDR3 totals 13 residues. Per the germline V gene, CDR1 is LNHDA and CDR2 is SQIVND (reference sequence). Trimming stripped 4 bases from V and 2 bases from J, with 8 bases between. The CDR3, as DNA: TGTGCCAGTAGTAAGACAGGAAACTATGGCTACACCTTC. Residues: CASSKTGNYGYTF.

The gene calls are TRBV28 and TRBJ1-5; 11 nucleotides line up with TRBD1. Per the germline V gene, CDR1 is MDHEN and CDR2 is SYDVKM. The CDR3 covers 19 residues. With V trimmed by 5 bases and J by 3 bases, 15 bases remained unmatched. The CDR3 protein is CASSTDRGRTPPTNQPQHF. CDR3 DNA sequence: TGTGCCAGCAGTACGGACAGGGGGCGAACCCCCCCAACCAATCAGCCCCAGCATTTT.

This chain connects TRBV6-4 to TRBJ2-5; possibly TRBD2 for D (7 bases). The end of the DNA is better explained by TRBJ2-7, so the J call may be wrong. CDR1 and CDR2 (germline): MRHNA, SNTAGT. This CDR3 region has 14 residues. CDR3 in amino acids: CASSVQGGADEQYF. Here the CDR3 DNA reads TGTGCCAGCAGTGTACAGGGAGGGGCGGACGAGCAGTACTTC.

The chain employs TRBV9 and TRBJ2-3; TRBD2 agrees at 7 bases. This CDR3 spans 15 amino acids. V was pared by 0 bases and J by 7 bases, with 8 bases of the junction left unmatched. The germline gives CDR1 SGDLS, CDR2 YYNGEE. The CDR3 bases are TGTGCCAGCAGCGTAGGGGGGGGTACACAAAATACGCAGTATTTT. Translating gives CASSVGGGTQNTQYF.

This chain joins TRBV2 and TRBJ1-4, with D perhaps matching TRBD1 (5 bases). The germline V and J ends were trimmed by 2 bases and 4 bases, with 14 bases remaining between them. The CDR3 is 16 amino acids. CDR1 SNHLY and CDR2 FYNNEI come from the germline V gene. The CDR3 protein is CASSESPRESNEKLFF. The CDR3 bases are TGTGCCAGCAGTGAAAGTCCCAGGGAAAGTAATGAAAAACTGTTTTTT. The whole variable domain, remainder taken from reference TRBV2 and TRBJ1-4, is EPEVTQTPSHQVTQMGQEVILRCVPISNHLYFYWYRQILGQKVEFLVSFYNNEISEKSEIFDDQFSVERPDGSNFTLKIRSTKLEDSAMYFCASSESPRESNEKLFFGSGTQLSVL.

The rearrangement joins TRBV15 to TRBJ1-2; D remains ambiguous. Germline V lookup: CDR1 LNHNV, CDR2 YYDKDF (reference sequence). This CDR3 is 15 amino acids long. Trimming removed 2 bases at V and 4 bases at J, with 14 bases between. CDR3 nucleotide sequence: TGTGCCACCAGCAGATGGTCCTCAAGACTCTATGGCTACACCTTC. This sequence encodes CATSRWSSRLYGYTF.

The rearrangement links TRBV4-2 to TRBJ1-5; TRBD1 might be the D (6 bases). The CDR3 loop spans 14 amino acids. Trimming took off 6 bases at V and 0 bases at J, with 9 bases between the two ends. Looked up from germline, CDR1 is LGHNA and CDR2 is YNFKEQ. The DNA of the CDR3 is TGTGCCAGCAGTCGACAGGATAGCAATCAGCCCCAGCATTTT. Protein sequence: CASSRQDSNQPQHF.

Only one count was recorded for this clone. The chain has TRBV9 and TRBJ2-1; TRBD1 matches 8 bases. V shed 3 bases, J shed 12 bases, and the junction held 14 bases outside the gene matches. The germline V gene encodes CDR1 SGDLS and CDR2 YYNGEE. CDR3 size: 15 residues. The CDR3: CASSAVDVLTGAQFF. The CDR3 DNA follows: TGTGCCAGCAGCGCAGTAGACGTACTGACAGGGGCGCAGTTCTTC.

Notes on this clone: This CDR3 is also generated by other DNA sequences in the sample. The chain uses TRBV7-2 and TRBJ1-2, with 10 bases identical to TRBD1. Unmatched junction bases numbered 0, after V lost 3 bases and J lost 5 bases. The CDR3 is 13 residues long. Per germline, CDR1 SGHTA and CDR2 FQGNSA. The CDR3 nucleotides read TGTGCCAGCAGCTTGGGACAGGGGTATGGCTACACCTTC. It specifies CASSLGQGYGYTF.

This clone has a handful of counts. The chain employs TRBV28 and TRBJ1-5; 9 bases agree with TRBD1. Trimming cost V 4 bases and J 6 bases; bases outside gene matches: 13. Germline V gene data show CDR1 as MDHEN and CDR2 as SYDVKM. CDR3 length: 17 residues. The DNA of the CDR3 is TGTGCCAGCAGTTGGATTCGGACAGGGGTAATAGTTCAGCCCCAGCATTTT. This encodes CASSWIRTGVIVQPQHF. Full variable domain (outside the CDR3, taken from reference TRBV28 and TRBJ1-5): DVKVTQSSRYLVKRTGEKVFLECVQDMDHENMFWYRQDPGLGLRLIYFSYDVKMKEKGDIPEGYSVSREKKERFSLILESASTNQTSMYLCASSWIRTGVIVQPQHFGDGTRLSIL.

This chain joins TRBV7-9 and TRBJ2-4; 8 bases line up with TRBD1. The germline V gene has CDR1 SEHNR and CDR2 FQNEAQ (reference sequence). V dropped 5 bases and J dropped 4; count of bases not matched to a gene: 4. This CDR3 is 14 amino acids long. CDR3 nucleotides: TGTGCCAGCAGCCCTCGGACAGGGAAAAACATTCAGTACTTC. Protein sequence: CASSPRTGKNIQYF.